This TCR beta chain was recorded in a study of OX40 agonist ivuxolimab in advanced cancers. V lost 5 bases and J lost 0, with 12 bases in between. Germline V gene data show CDR1 as SGHTA and CDR2 as FQGNSA. The CDR3 is made up of 15 amino acids. Clones were sequenced by immunoSEQ multiplex PCR, and TCRdb holds only the in-frame ones, with some missing. The sample records 120,000 or so clones, approximately 92% being singletons. The source was CD4+ or CD8+ T cells sorted from blood, collected in a trial of the OX40 agonist ivuxolimab. The receptor was derived from an adult with an advanced solid tumor such as melanoma, head and neck, liver or kidney cancer. The chain couples TRBV7-2 to TRBJ2-3; a possible D gene is TRBD2 (7 bases). The CDR3 region has the DNA TGTGCCAGCAGCCCCGGGGGGCCTAGCACAGATACGCAGTATTTT. This translates into CASSPGGPSTDTQYF.